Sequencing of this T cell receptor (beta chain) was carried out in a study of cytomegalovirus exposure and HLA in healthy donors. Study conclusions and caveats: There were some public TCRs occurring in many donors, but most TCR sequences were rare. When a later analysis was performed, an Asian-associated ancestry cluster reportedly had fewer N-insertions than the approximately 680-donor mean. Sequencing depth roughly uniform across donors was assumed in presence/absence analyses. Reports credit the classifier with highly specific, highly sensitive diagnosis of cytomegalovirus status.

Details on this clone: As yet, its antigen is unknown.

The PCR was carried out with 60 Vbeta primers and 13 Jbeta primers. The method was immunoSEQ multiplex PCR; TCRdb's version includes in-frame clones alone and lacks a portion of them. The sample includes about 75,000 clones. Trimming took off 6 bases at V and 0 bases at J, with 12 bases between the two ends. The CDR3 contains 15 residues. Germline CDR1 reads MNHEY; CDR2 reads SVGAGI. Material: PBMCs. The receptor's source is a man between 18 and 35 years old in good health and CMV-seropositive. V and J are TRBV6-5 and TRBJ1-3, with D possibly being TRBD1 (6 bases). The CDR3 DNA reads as TGTGCCAGCAGGCTAACAGGGTACTCTGGAAACACCATATATTTT. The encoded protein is CASRLTGYSGNTIYF.